This T cell receptor (beta chain) stems from a study of cytomegalovirus exposure and HLA in healthy donors. As for the study in general: Most donors, around 81% of approximately 400 genotyped, fell in the Caucasian-associated ancestry cluster. Broader study findings: For presence/absence analyses, sequencing depth was assumed to be roughly uniform across donors.

It was with 60 Vbeta and 13 Jbeta primers that the PCR ran. Assay used: immunoSEQ multiplex PCR; TCRdb lists only in-frame clones, some missing. The table shows fewer than 250,000 clones, with roughly 80% occurring only once. This clone was picked up one time. What it binds is unknown. Whereas donors were nominally healthy upon sampling, unrecorded immune exposures were probable. V lost 4 bases, J lost 0 bases, and 7 bases lay in between. The length of the CDR3 is 13 residues. Per germline, CDR1 MNHNS and CDR2 SASEGT. Specimen: PBMCs. The chain combines TRBV6-1 with TRBJ2-7, with unresolved D. The TCR originated in a man aged 40-49 years in good health and CMV-seronegative. For the CDR3, the DNA is TGTGCCAGCAGTGTACACAGCTCCTACGAGCAGTACTTC. Its protein is CASSVHSSYEQYF.